The T cell receptor beta chain under discussion was sequenced for a study of spatial heterogeneity in lung cancer. Trimming took 3 bases from V and 7 from J; bases not matched to a gene: 11. Germline V gene sequence: CDR1 SGHRS, CDR2 YFSETQ. This CDR3 is 16 amino acids long. Every molecule of TCR cDNA had its own unique molecular identifier. TCRdb used MiXCR to reprocess the 5' RACE reads, holding one entry per CDR3 protein. The sample lists about 3,400 distinct CDR3 sequences, around 8.2% occurring once. Study results and limitations: Estimates put coverage of tumor T cells near 7% for alpha and roughly 13% for beta chains. Counts that tracked tumor mutation counts were those of expanded intratumoral alpha and beta TCRs.

Described time point: sample taken at primary tumor resection. There were 75 or so donors, all of them untreated patients with early-stage non-small cell lung cancer. Whole RNA was taken from tumor, nontumor lung or frozen PBMC; it was then sequenced unsorted. This clonotype counts as large (0.1 to 1%). Its antigen is not known. The receptor was derived from a male donor with early-stage non-small cell lung cancer. Here the sequenced sample was lung tumor tissue, taken at surgery. V is TRBV5-1 and J is TRBJ1-4, with 8 nucleotides matching TRBD1. The CDR3 sequence is CASSSIQTGAGEKLFF. CDR3 in DNA: TGCGCCAGCAGCTCGATCCAGACAGGGGCGGGTGAAAAACTGTTTTTT.